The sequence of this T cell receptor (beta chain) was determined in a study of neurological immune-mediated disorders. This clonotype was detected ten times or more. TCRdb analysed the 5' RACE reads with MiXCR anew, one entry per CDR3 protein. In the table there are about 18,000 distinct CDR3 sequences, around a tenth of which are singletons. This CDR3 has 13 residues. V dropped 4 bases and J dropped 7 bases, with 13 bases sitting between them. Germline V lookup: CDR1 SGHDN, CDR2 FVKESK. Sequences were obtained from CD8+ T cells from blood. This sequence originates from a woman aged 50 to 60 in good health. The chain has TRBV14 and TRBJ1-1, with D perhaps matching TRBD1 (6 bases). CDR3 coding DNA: TGTGCCAGCAGCCCGACGGGGGGCGGTGAAGCTTTCTTT. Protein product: CASSPTGGGEAFF. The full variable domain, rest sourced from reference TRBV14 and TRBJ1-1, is EAGVTQFPSHSVIEKGQTVTLRCDPISGHDNLYWYRRVMGKEIKFLLHFVKESKQDESGMPNNRFLAERTGGTYSTLKVQPAELEDSGVYFCASSPTGGGEAFFGQGTRLTVV.